This T cell receptor beta chain stems from a study of shared clonotypes between healthy human individuals. Overall study findings and caveats: Some clonotypes were shared by all four sorted-subset donors, while others were not shared. The non-shared ones had lower generation probabilities than the shared ones. It was the few donors that limited the genetic and exposure-history diversity represented. It was observed that approximately 5% of naive CD4 clonotypes were shared across a handful of donors.

CDR1 and CDR2 (germline): SGHVS, FQNEAQ. The CDR3 length is 14 residues. Trimming cost V 2 bases and J 0 bases, with 8 bases left between them. Concerning this clone: Antigen: not known. The sample contains more than one DNA sequence encoding this CDR3.

Here immunoSEQ multiplex PCR was the method, and the copy in TCRdb shows in-frame clones only, minus some. Here the sample spans some 790,000 clones, 72% being singletons. This chain links TRBV7-8 with TRBJ2-7; D gene ambiguous. The sequenced sample consisted of memory CD4+ T cells sorted from blood. The subset is: CD45RA-negative fraction. The receptor's source is a woman under 40 in good health. CDR3 nucleotide sequence: TGTGCCAGCAGCTTATATCAAAGCTCCTACGAGCAGTACTTC. Protein sequence: CASSLYQSSYEQYF.